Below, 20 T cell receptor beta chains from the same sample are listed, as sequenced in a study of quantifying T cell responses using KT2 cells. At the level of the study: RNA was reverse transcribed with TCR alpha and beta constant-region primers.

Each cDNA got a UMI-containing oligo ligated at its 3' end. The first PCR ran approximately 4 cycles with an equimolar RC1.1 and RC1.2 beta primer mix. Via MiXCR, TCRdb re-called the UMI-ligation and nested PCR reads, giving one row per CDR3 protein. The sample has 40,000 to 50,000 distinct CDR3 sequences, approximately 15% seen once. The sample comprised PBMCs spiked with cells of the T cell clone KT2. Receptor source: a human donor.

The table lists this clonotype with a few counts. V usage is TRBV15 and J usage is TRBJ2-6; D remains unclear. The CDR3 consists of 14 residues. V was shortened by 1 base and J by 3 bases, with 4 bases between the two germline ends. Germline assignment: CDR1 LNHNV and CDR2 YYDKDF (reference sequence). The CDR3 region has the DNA TGTGCCACCAGCAGAGTCAGTGGGGCCAACGTCCTGACTTTC. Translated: CATSRVSGANVLTF.

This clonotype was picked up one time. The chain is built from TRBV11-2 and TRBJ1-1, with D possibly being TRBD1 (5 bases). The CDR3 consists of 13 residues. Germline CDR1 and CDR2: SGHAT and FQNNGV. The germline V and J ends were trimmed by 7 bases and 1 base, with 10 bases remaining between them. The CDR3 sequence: CASTGTRNTEAFF. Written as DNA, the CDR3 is TGTGCCAGCACCGGGACGAGGAACACTGAAGCTTTCTTT.

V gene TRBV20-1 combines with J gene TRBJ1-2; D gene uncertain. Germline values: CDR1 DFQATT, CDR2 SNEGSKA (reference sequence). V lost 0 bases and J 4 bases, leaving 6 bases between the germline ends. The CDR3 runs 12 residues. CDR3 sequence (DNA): TGCAGTGCTAGAGAGGGTAGCTATGGCTACACCTTC. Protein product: CSAREGSYGYTF.

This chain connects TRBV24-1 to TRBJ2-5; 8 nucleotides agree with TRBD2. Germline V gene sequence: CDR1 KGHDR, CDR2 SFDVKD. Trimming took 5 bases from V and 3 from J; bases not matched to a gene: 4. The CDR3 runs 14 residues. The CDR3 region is CATSGTSGEETQYF. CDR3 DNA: TGTGCCACCAGTGGCACTAGCGGAGAAGAGACCCAGTACTTC.

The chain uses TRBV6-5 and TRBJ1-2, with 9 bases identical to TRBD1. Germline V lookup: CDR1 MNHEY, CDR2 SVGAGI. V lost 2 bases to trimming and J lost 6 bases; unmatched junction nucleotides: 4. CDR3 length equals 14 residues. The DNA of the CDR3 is TGTGCCAGCAGTTACCTCGGGACAGGGAATGGCTACACCTTC. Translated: CASSYLGTGNGYTF.

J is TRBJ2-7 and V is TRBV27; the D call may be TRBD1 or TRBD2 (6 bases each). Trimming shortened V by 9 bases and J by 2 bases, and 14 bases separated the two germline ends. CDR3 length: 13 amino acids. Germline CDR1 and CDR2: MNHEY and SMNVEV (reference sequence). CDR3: CASGVGGPYEQYF. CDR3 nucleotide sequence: TGTGCCAGTGGAGTAGGGGGGCCCTACGAGCAGTACTTC.

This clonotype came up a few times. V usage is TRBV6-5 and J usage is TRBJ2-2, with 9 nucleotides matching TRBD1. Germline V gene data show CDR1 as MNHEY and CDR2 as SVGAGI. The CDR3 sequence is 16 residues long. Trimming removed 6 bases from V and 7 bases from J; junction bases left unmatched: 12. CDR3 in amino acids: CASRLRWDREGGELFF. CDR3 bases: TGTGCCAGCAGACTCAGATGGGACAGGGAAGGCGGGGAGCTGTTTTTT.

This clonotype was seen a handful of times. Here the CDR3 reads CASSFNSADTQYF. The CDR3 nucleotides read TGTGCCAGCAGCTTTAATTCCGCAGATACGCAGTATTTT. The chain has TRBV7-8 and TRBJ2-3; D unclear. The V gene lost 3 bases and the J gene lost 4 bases, with 8 bases spanning the gap. This CDR3 has 13 amino acids. Germline values: CDR1 SGHVS, CDR2 FQNEAQ.

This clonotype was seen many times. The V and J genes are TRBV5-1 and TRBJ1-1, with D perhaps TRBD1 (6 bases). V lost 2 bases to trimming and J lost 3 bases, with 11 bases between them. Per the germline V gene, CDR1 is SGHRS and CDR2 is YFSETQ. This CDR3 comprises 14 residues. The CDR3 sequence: CASSFEGGDTEAFF. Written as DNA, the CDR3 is TGCGCCAGCAGCTTCGAGGGGGGAGACACTGAAGCTTTCTTT. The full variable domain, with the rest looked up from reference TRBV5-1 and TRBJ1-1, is KAGVTQTPRYLIKTRGQQVTLSCSPISGHRSVSWYQQTPGQGLQFLFEYFSETQRNKGNFPGRFSGRQFSNSRSEMNVSTLELGDSALYLCASSFEGGDTEAFFGQGTRLTVV.

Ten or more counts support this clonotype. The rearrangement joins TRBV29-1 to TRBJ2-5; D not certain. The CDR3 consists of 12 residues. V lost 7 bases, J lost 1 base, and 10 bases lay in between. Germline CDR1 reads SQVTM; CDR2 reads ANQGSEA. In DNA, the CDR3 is TGCAGCGGGGCGGAGACCCAAGAGACCCAGTACTTC. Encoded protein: CSGAETQETQYF. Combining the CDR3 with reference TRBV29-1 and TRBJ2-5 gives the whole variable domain SAVISQKPSRDICQRGTSLTIQCQVDSQVTMMFWYRQQPGQSLTLIATANQGSEATYESGFVIDKFPISRPNLTFSTLTVSNMSPEDSSIYLCSGAETQETQYFGPGTRLLVL.

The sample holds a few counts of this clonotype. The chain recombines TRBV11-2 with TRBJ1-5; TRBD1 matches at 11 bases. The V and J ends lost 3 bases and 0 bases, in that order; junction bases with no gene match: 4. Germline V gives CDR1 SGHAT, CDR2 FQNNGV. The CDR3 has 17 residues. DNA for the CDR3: TGTGCCAGCAGCTTGGGACAGGGGGTATATAGCAATCAGCCCCAGCATTTT. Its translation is CASSLGQGVYSNQPQHF.

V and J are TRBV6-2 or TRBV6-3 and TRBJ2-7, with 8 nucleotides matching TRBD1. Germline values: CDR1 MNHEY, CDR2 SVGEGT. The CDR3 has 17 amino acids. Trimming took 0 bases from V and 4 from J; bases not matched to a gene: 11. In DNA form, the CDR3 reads TGTGCCAGCAGTTACTCGAGGGTTGGGACAGGCGGTTACGAGCAGTACTTC. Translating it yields CASSYSRVGTGGYEQYF.

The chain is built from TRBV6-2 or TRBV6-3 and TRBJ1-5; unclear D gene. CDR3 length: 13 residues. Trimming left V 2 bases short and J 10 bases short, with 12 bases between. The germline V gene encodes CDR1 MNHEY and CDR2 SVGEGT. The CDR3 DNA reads TGTGCCAGCAGTTACGACCTCCCAGACCCCCAGCATTTT. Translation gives CASSYDLPDPQHF.

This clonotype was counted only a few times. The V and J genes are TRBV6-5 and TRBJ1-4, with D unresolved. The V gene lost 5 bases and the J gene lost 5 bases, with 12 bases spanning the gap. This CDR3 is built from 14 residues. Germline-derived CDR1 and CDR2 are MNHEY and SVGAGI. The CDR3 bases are TGTGCCAGCAGTCGGTTCGACCCCAATGAAAAACTGTTTTTT. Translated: CASSRFDPNEKLFF.

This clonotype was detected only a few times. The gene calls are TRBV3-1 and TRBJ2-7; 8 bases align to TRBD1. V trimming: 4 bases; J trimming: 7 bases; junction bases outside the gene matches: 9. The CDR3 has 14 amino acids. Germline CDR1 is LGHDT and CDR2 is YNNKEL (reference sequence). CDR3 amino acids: CASSRDRSFGEQYF. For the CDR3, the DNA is TGTGCCAGCAGCCGGGACAGGAGCTTTGGGGAGCAGTACTTC.

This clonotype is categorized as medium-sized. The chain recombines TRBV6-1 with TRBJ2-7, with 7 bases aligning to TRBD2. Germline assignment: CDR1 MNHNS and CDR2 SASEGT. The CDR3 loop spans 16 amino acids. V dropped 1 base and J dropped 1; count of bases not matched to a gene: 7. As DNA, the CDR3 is TGTGCCAGCAGTGAAGGGGTACTAGCGCAATCCTACGAGCAGTACTTC. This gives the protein CASSEGVLAQSYEQYF.

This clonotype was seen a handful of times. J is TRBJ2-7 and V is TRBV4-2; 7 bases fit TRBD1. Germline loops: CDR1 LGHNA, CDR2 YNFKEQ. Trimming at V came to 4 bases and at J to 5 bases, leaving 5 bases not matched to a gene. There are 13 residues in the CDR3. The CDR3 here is CASSRRQGHEQYF. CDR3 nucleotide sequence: TGTGCCAGCAGCCGCCGACAGGGCCACGAGCAGTACTTC.

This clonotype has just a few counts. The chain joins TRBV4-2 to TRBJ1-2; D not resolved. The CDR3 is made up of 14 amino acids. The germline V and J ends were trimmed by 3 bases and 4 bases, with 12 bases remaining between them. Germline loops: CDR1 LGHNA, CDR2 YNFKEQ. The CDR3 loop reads CASSQDLFTYGYTF. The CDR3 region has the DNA TGTGCCAGCAGCCAGGATCTCTTCACCTATGGCTACACCTTC.

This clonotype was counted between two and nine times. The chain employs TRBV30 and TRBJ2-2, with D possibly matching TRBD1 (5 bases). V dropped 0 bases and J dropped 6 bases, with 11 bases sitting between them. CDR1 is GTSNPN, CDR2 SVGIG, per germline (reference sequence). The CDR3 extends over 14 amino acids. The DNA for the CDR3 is TGTGCCTGGAGTGTAGGTGGGGCGTCCGGGGAGCTGTTTTTT. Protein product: CAWSVGGASGELFF.

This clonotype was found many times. The CDR3 DNA reads as TGTGCCAGCAGCTTAAATGAGGGCAGGGGGAACACTGAAGCTTTCTTT. Translating it yields CASSLNEGRGNTEAFF. The rearrangement joins TRBV7-9 to TRBJ1-1; perhaps TRBD1 as D (6 bases). The germline gives CDR1 SEHNR, CDR2 FQNEAQ (reference sequence). The CDR3 has 16 residues. V lost 2 bases and J 1 base, leaving 14 bases between the germline ends.